This T cell receptor (beta chain) was identified during a study of CD8+ T cells in alopecia areata. Overall study: Percent affected scalp area, the SALT score, rated treated patients' severity.

Study outcomes and limitations: Lesional scalp, notably in alopecia totalis/universalis, had clonality above that of normal scalp. Scalp clonality, along with expanded CD8+ clones among the top 100, was significantly decreased by tofacitinib. For baseline CD8+ expansion, any link to response stays uncertain with one nonresponder.

Trimming cost V 0 bases and J 5 bases, with 13 bases left between them. The CDR3 extends over 15 amino acids. The germline V gene encodes CDR1 SNHLY and CDR2 FYNNEI. RNA, once extracted, was reverse transcribed into cDNA for use as the sequencing template. Produced via immunoSEQ multiplex PCR; TCRdb's table is partial and in-frame only. The repertoire holds over 150,000 clones, with 40% to 65% as singletons. Treatment here: oral pan-JAK inhibitor, 5-10 mg twice daily. Of note for this clone: The antigen is not known.

The genes are TRBV2 and TRBJ1-2; a weak D match, TRBD1 (5 bases). Sequenced material: CD8+ T cells sorted from blood, taken at week 24, from a patient treated with tofacitinib. The clonotype originates from a human donor with alopecia areata. This chain's CDR3 is CASSEARLTVYGYTF. DNA for the CDR3: TGTGCCAGCAGTGAAGCGCGGCTGACAGTTTATGGCTACACCTTC. Full variable domain (remainder filled in from reference TRBV2 and TRBJ1-2): EPEVTQTPSHQVTQMGQEVILRCVPISNHLYFYWYRQILGQKVEFLVSFYNNEISEKSEIFDDQFSVERPDGSNFTLKIRSTKLEDSAMYFCASSEARLTVYGYTFGSGTRLTVV.